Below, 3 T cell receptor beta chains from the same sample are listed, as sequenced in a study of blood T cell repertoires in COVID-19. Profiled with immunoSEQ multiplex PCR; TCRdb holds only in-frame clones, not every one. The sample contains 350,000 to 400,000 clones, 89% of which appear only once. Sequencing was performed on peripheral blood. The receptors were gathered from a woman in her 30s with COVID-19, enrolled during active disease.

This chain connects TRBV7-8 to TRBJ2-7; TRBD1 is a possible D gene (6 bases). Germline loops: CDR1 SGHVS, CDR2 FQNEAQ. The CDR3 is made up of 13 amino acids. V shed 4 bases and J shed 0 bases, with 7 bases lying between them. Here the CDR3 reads CASSWGRSYEQYV. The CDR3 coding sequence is TGTGCCAGCAGCTGGGGGCGCTCCTACGAGCAGTACGTC.

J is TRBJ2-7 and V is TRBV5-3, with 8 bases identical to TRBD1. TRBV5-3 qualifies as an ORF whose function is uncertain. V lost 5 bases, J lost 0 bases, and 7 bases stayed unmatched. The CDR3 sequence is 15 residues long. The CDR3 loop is CARSPPGQASYEQYF. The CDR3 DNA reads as TGTGCCAGAAGTCCTCCGGGACAGGCCTCCTACGAGCAGTACTTC.

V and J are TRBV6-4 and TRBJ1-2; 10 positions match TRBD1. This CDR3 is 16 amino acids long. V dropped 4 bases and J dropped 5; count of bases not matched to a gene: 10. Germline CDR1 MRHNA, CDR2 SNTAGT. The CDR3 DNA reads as TGTGCCAGCAGTGGAGGAGGGACAGGGGACTATTATGGCTACACCTTC. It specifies CASSGGGTGDYYGYTF.